Described below is a single T cell receptor (beta chain) sequence and its context. What it recognizes is unknown. In germline, CDR1 is KGHSH, CDR2 LQKENI. Trimming cost V 2 bases and J 12 bases, with 14 bases left between them. The CDR3 totals 13 residues. The record originates from a study of CD8+ T cells in alopecia areata. Extracted RNA was reverse transcribed into cDNA, the sequencing template. Clones were read by immunoSEQ multiplex PCR, and TCRdb kept only the in-frame ones, dropping some. The repertoire holds about 190,000 clones, with more than 55% as singletons. Study-wide results and limits: Scalp sample data also include resident alphabeta T cells from normal skin.

The treatment denotes: oral pan-JAK inhibitor, 5-10 mg twice daily. This chain uses TRBV18 with TRBJ2-1, with a tentative D call TRBD2 (6 bases). This material consisted of CD4+ T cells sorted from blood, taken at week 4, from a patient treated with tofacitinib. This clonotype originated in a human donor with alopecia areata. The CDR3 nucleotides are TGTGCCAGCTCACCAAATCATCGGGACTCGCAGTTCTTC. As protein: CASSPNHRDSQFF.